The sequence of this T cell receptor beta chain was determined in a study of cytomegalovirus exposure and HLA in healthy donors. After removal of 4 bases from V and 9 bases from J, the junction contained 11 bases not matched to a gene. Germline V CDR1 and CDR2: SGHTA, FQGNSA. The CDR3 is made up of 17 amino acids. A multiplex PCR was run with 60 Vbeta primers and 13 Jbeta primers. This table comes from immunoSEQ multiplex PCR, and its TCRdb copy is limited to in-frame clones, with some not included. Counted here are 130,000 or so clones, roughly three fifths occurring once; the ten biggest clones make up less than 2%.

This chain links TRBV7-2 with TRBJ2-1; 14 bases agree with TRBD2. Sample: PBMCs. This receptor was taken from a man aged 18 to 30 in good health and CMV-seronegative. The CDR3 coding sequence is TGTGCCAGCAGCTCACGACTAGCGGGGGGGCTTAGGGGTGAGCAGTTCTTC. Translated, it gives CASSSRLAGGLRGEQFF.